The rows below give T cell receptor beta chains drawn from one sample of a study of molecular identifiers for immune sequencing clone quantification. TCRdb recomputed calls from the PCR reads with MiXCR, one row per CDR3 protein. This sample has roughly 55,000 distinct CDR3 sequences; just over 35% occur once, and the top ten carry 3.5% to 4.5%. Sequenced material: naive CD8+ T cells from blood, with Jurkat cell RNA spiked in. The receptors originated from a human donor in good health. Some libraries in this study had Jurkat cell RNA spiked in. The CDR3 runs from the conserved cysteine through the conserved F or W. Each record gives: J gene, V gene, D gene, CDR3 protein. D genes are given only for firm matches.

TRBJ2-7 TRBV27 NA CASSLSFIGFVQYF
TRBJ2-1 TRBV14 NA CASSGDDYNEQFF
NA TRBV5-1 NA CASSLAGGNEQYF
TRBJ2-4 TRBV7-2 TRBD1 CASSLEPGQLNIQYF
TRBJ1-4 TRBV20-1 NA CSASRVSLENEKLFF
TRBJ2-7 TRBV2 TRBD2 CAIAGLAGGPYEQYF
TRBJ1-2 TRBV20-1 NA CSARDTIGNYYGYTF
TRBJ2-7 TRBV28 NA CASSIVVGPSYEQYF
TRBJ2-4 TRBV7-2 NA CASSIEVKNSQYF
TRBJ2-7 TRBV20-1 NA CSATLAPRSYEQYF
TRBJ2-2 TRBV15 NA CATSRHPGHSWDTGELFF
TRBJ2-5 TRBV7-2 TRBD1 CASSFPDRGEETQYF
TRBJ1-3 TRBV7-9 NA CASSFTPGNTIYF
TRBJ1-1 TRBV14 NA CASSLTGPPGSEAFF
TRBJ2-7 TRBV10-3 TRBD2 CAISGRTRTSGSHSGDF
TRBJ1-1 TRBV20-1 NA CSAREQPTVMNTEAFF
TRBJ2-7 TRBV3-1 NA CASSHWQDYEQYF
TRBJ2-2 TRBV9 TRBD2 CASSVGGLAPGELFF
TRBJ2-3 TRBV12-3/TRBV12-4 TRBD2 CASSFSRELTDTQYF
TRBJ2-7 TRBV28 TRBD1 CASSSTRQGAYEQYF
TRBJ1-4 TRBV4-3 TRBD1 CASSQVRQGGREKLFF
TRBJ2-7 TRBV4-2 TRBD1 CASSGTGGYEQYF
TRBJ2-7 TRBV20-1 TRBD2 CSADDWGRANEQYF
TRBJ1-6 TRBV27 NA CASSLGGGATSPLHF
TRBJ2-7 TRBV4-3 NA CASSQHQSSYEQYF
TRBJ2-3 TRBV21-1 NA CASSNRGRKLPTDTQYF
TRBJ2-3 TRBV2 TRBD1 CACREGTGYTDTQYF
TRBJ2-5 TRBV4-3 NA CASSQVLGAETQHF
TRBJ2-7 TRBV9 NA CASSAGTGRMYF
TRBJ2-1 TRBV7-9 TRBD2 CASSLRSGLAGIEQFF